The source of this T cell receptor beta chain is a study of siplizumab effects on memory and regulatory T cells. General study points: Among alloreactive clones, only a minor fraction mapped to unstimulated subsets. Memory T cells appeared less diverse than naive cells, which seemed to contribute substantially to alloresponse. It was never confirmed that proliferating Tregs from siplizumab cultures were suppressive.

Turning to this clone: What it recognizes is unknown.

About 10^5 TCR templates were measured in each sample. This table comes from immunoSEQ multiplex PCR, and its TCRdb copy is limited to in-frame clones, with some not included. The sample contains approximately 60,000 clones, just over 95% of which appear only once. The CDR3 totals 17 residues. Germline lookup yields CDR1 SGHAT and CDR2 FQNNGV. V shed 6 bases and J shed 1 base, with 16 bases lying between them. The gene calls are TRBV11-2 and TRBJ2-6; weak D call: TRBD2 (6 bases). The TCR was taken from a human donor in good health. Sequenced input: naive CD8+ T cells sorted from blood. The CDR3, as DNA: TGTGCCAGCAGGGGAGGAGGTATATTGTCTGGGGCCAACGTCCTGACTTTC. Its protein product is CASRGGGILSGANVLTF.